The 22 T cell receptor beta chains below come from one sample, sequenced in a study of breast tumors, draining lymph nodes, adjacent tissues. TCRdb fed the multiplex PCR reads into MiXCR, producing one record per CDR3 protein. The table includes around 43,000 distinct CDR3 sequences, 20% to 25% detected once. Sequencing was done on a sample of breast tumor tissue. Receptor source: a female donor with breast cancer. Some clones in this sample may be carry-over from other donors' samples.

This clonotype has a count of ten or more. The gene calls are TRBV3-1 and TRBJ2-1, with 8 bases that match TRBD2. CDR3 length: 16 residues. The ends lost 4 bases at V and 4 bases at J; junction bases unmatched: 9. Germline lookup yields CDR1 LGHDT and CDR2 YNNKEL (reference sequence). CDR3 in DNA: TGTGCCAGCAGCCTGACCGGGACTAGGGGTTACAATGAGCAGTTCTTC. This translates into CASSLTGTRGYNEQFF.

This clonotype was observed many times. The V gene is TRBV6-1, the J gene TRBJ1-3; D gene unclear. Trimming took 3 bases from V and 1 from J, leaving 13 bases between them. Germline CDR1 MNHNS, CDR2 SASEGT. CDR3 size: 16 residues. In nucleotides, the CDR3 is TGTGCCAGCAGTGATCTGGGTCGGTATTCTGGAAACACCATATATTTT. As protein: CASSDLGRYSGNTIYF.

This clonotype has at least ten counts. This sequence joins TRBV24-1 and TRBJ2-2; perhaps TRBD2 as D (5 bases). V lost 3 bases and J lost 1, with 11 bases in between. This CDR3 is built from 16 residues. Germline V gene data show CDR1 as KGHDR and CDR2 as SFDVKD. This CDR3 is CATSDPGSGNTGELFF. DNA for the CDR3: TGTGCCACCAGTGATCCCGGCAGCGGGAACACCGGGGAGCTGTTTTTT.

On this clonotype itself: A single base separates this from a much larger clone, so it may be a read error. The chain employs TRBV4-2 and TRBJ2-1, with D perhaps matching TRBD2 (7 bases). The germline V gene has CDR1 LGHNA and CDR2 YNFKEQ. The CDR3 consists of 12 residues. The CDR3 nucleotides read TGTGCCAGCAGCCAACCAGTGGGGGGGCAGCTCTTC. Its protein product is CASSQPVGGQLF.

In this sample, this clonotype turned up many times. This rearrangement joins TRBV7-9 to TRBJ1-2; tentative D call: TRBD1 (5 bases). CDR3 length equals 13 residues. Germline V gives CDR1 SEHNR, CDR2 FQNEAQ (reference sequence). Trimming stripped 3 bases from V and 8 bases from J, with 13 bases between. The CDR3 here is CASSLGTAKGYTF. The CDR3 DNA reads TGTGCCAGCAGCTTGGGGACCGCAAAGGGCTACACCTTC.

This clonotype was counted many times. This chain uses TRBV6-4 with TRBJ2-3, with TRBD1 matching 9 bases. The trim removed 3 bases at V and 4 bases at J, leaving 5 bases unmatched. The CDR3 sequence is 15 residues long. The germline gives CDR1 MRHNA, CDR2 SNTAGT. CDR3 in amino acids: CASSELGQGSDTQYF. The CDR3 coding sequence is TGTGCCAGCAGTGAGCTCGGACAGGGGTCAGATACGCAGTATTTT.

Ten or more counts support this clonotype. This chain joins TRBV6-5 and TRBJ2-3, with TRBD1 identical over 9 bases. This CDR3 comprises 16 residues. Trimming took 6 bases from V and 2 from J; bases not matched to a gene: 9. CDR1 is MNHEY and CDR2 is SVGAGI in the germline V gene. CDR3 sequence reads: CASSPHGQGYTDTQYF. CDR3 nucleotides: TGTGCCAGCAGCCCCCACGGACAGGGGTACACAGATACGCAGTATTTT.

On this clonotype: A much larger clone lies one base from this, so it may be a read error. This is likely a read error, given that the CDR3 carries no conserved phenylalanine or tryptophan at its end. This chain uses TRBV24-1 with TRBJ1-2; D unclear. The CDR3 totals 12 residues. Germline CDR1 and CDR2: KGHDR and SFDVKD. V lost 8 bases to trimming and J lost 3 bases, with 9 bases between them. CDR3 DNA sequence: TGTGCCACCACCGTAGGAGACTATGGCTACACCCTC. Amino acids: CATTVGDYGYTL.

In this sample, this clonotype turned up many times. The chain combines TRBV20-1 with TRBJ1-2; 9 bases are a match to TRBD1. J was trimmed by 5 bases and V by 4 bases; bases with no gene match: 14. The length of the CDR3 is 16 residues. Germline V gene data show CDR1 as DFQATT and CDR2 as SNEGSKA (reference sequence). The DNA of the CDR3 is TGCAGTGCTACTTCCCGGGACAGGGAGTTAGAGTATGGCTACACCTTC. Translating gives CSATSRDRELEYGYTF.

This clonotype was detected many times. This sequence joins TRBV13 and TRBJ1-4; D is perhaps TRBD1 (6 bases). CDR1 is PRHDT, CDR2 FYEKMQ, per germline (reference sequence). V was shortened by 4 bases and J by 8 bases, with 11 bases between the two germline ends. This CDR3 spans 13 amino acids. The CDR3 loop is CASSWGAREKLFF. For the CDR3, the DNA is TGTGCCAGCAGCTGGGGGGCCAGGGAAAAACTGTTTTTT.

This clonotype has a count of ten or more. V usage is TRBV6-4 and J usage is TRBJ2-3, with D possibly matching TRBD2 (6 bases). This CDR3 is built from 14 residues. Trimming removed 8 bases from V and 0 bases from J, with 12 bases in between. Germline-derived CDR1 and CDR2 are MRHNA and SNTAGT. Written as DNA, the CDR3 is TGTGCCAGCTCGGCGGGATCTAGCACAGATACGCAGTATTTT. It translates to CASSAGSSTDTQYF.

This clonotype was detected ten times or more. The chain combines TRBV6-1 with TRBJ2-7, with D maybe TRBD2 (5 bases). The V end was cut by 2 bases, the J end by 6 bases, with 14 bases between. In germline, CDR1 is MNHNS, CDR2 SASEGT. The CDR3 sequence is 14 residues long. Here the CDR3 reads CASSELRVSREQYF. The CDR3 coding sequence is TGTGCCAGCAGTGAACTGAGGGTTTCACGCGAGCAGTACTTC.

In its sample, this clonotype was seen many times. The V and J genes are TRBV12-3 or TRBV12-4 and TRBJ1-3; TRBD1 might be the D (6 bases). The CDR3 has 14 amino acids. V dropped 6 bases and J dropped 4 bases, with 13 bases sitting between them. For the CDR3, the DNA is TGTGCCAGCAGCCCCTCCGGGACAGGAAACACCATATATTTT. This sequence encodes CASSPSGTGNTIYF.

The sample holds many counts of this clonotype. The chain combines TRBV9 with TRBJ2-7, with D perhaps TRBD1 (6 bases). Per germline, CDR1 SGDLS and CDR2 YYNGEE. This CDR3 comprises 15 residues. Trimming removed 0 bases from V and 3 bases from J, with 13 bases in between. The CDR3 reads CASSVGAGDGYEQYF. The CDR3 DNA reads TGTGCCAGCAGCGTAGGGGCAGGGGACGGCTACGAGCAGTACTTC.

Notes on this clonotype: A much bigger clone sits one base away, suggesting this may be a read error. J is TRBJ2-1 and V is TRBV12-3 or TRBV12-4, with D hard to call. This CDR3 is 13 amino acids long. CDR3 nucleotide sequence: TGTGCCGGCAGTTTGTACGGGCTCAATGAGCAGTTCTTC. It encodes CAGSLYGLNEQFF.

This clonotype was observed many times. The chain uses TRBV7-9 and TRBJ2-3; 8 positions agree with TRBD2. The CDR3 runs to 15 residues. CDR1 SEHNR and CDR2 FQNEAQ come from the germline V gene (reference sequence). V lost 5 bases, J lost 3 bases, and 7 bases stayed unmatched. CDR3 sequence: CASSPRGGMTDTQYF. CDR3 DNA sequence: TGTGCCAGCAGCCCACGCGGGGGGATGACAGATACGCAGTATTTT.

In regard to this clonotype: An end of the junction does not agree with germline; a read error may underlie this. This chain connects TRBV7-6 to TRBJ2-5; 8 bases agree with TRBD1. In germline, CDR1 is SGHVS, CDR2 FNYEAQ. The CDR3 length is 19 residues. The DNA of the CDR3 is TGTGCCAGCAGCTTAGAATCCGTCGGACAGGGCCTAAAGATGGGGACCCAGCACTTC. This sequence encodes CASSLESVGQGLKMGTQHF.

The chain carries TRBV20-1 and TRBJ2-7; the match to TRBD1 covers 9 bases. J lost 4 bases, V lost 5 bases, and 9 bases had no gene match. The germline gives CDR1 DFQATT, CDR2 SNEGSKA (reference sequence). The CDR3 length is 14 residues. CDR3 nucleotides: TGCAGTGCTCGTCAACGGGACAGGGCTTACGAGCAGTACTTC. As protein: CSARQRDRAYEQYF.

This clonotype has a handful of counts. The V and J genes are TRBV27 and TRBJ2-2; 7 bases are shared with TRBD1. The V segment lost 5 bases and the J segment 4 bases; nucleotides outside the gene matches: 13. CDR1 and CDR2 (germline): MNHEY, SMNVEV (reference sequence). The CDR3 runs 17 residues. The CDR3 DNA reads as TGTGCCAGCAGTCAGCCACAAACAGGGGTCGGCACCGGGGAGCTGTTTTTT. Amino acid sequence: CASSQPQTGVGTGELFF.

Regarding this clonotype: Possible read error: a much larger clone is one base away. This chain connects TRBV28 to TRBJ1-2, with 10 positions matching TRBD1. Germline assignment: CDR1 MDHEN and CDR2 SYDVKM. V was clipped by 3 bases and J by 12 bases; unmatched bases: 10. The CDR3 extends over 14 amino acids. The CDR3 nucleotides are TGTGCCAGCAGTTTTCAGGGACAGGGGAGGGGCCACACCTTC. Its protein product is CASSFQGQGRGHTF.

Many counts were recorded for this clonotype. The chain uses TRBV7-8 and TRBJ2-3; D uncertain. V was cut by 5 bases and J by 8 bases, with 23 bases left in between. Germline V gene data show CDR1 as SGHVS and CDR2 as FQNEAQ. The CDR3 loop spans 16 amino acids. The CDR3 DNA is TGTGCCAGCAGCCCCCGGTTGCTCACAGAATTGGGTACGCAGTATTTT. As protein: CASSPRLLTELGTQYF.

This clonotype was found many times. The chain employs TRBV7-9 and TRBJ2-1; D not certain. V lost 1 base and J lost 5, with 15 bases in between. Germline V CDR1 and CDR2: SEHNR, FQNEAQ (reference sequence). The CDR3 spans 16 residues. The CDR3: CASSLVGGPTHNEQFF. The DNA for the CDR3 is TGTGCCAGCAGCTTAGTAGGTGGCCCCACCCACAATGAGCAGTTCTTC.